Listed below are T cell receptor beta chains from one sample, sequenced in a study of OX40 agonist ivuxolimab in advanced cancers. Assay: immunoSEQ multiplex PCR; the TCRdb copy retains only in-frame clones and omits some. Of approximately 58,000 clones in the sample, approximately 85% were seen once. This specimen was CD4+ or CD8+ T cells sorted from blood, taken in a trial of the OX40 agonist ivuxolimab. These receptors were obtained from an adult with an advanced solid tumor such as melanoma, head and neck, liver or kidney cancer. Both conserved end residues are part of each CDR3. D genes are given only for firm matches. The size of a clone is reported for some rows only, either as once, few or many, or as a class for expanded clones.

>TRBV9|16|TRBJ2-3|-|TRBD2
TGTGCCAGCAGCGGAAGAGCGGGACTGATCACAGATACGCAGTATTTT
CASSGRAGLITDTQYF
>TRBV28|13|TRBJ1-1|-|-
TGTGCCAGCAGAAGGGTTTTAACAACTGAAGCTTTCTTT
CASRRVLTTEAFF
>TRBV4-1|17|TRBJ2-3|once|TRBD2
TGCGCCAGCAGCCAAGGGGGACTAGCGGGGAGCACAGATACGCAGTATTTT
CASSQGGLAGSTDTQYF
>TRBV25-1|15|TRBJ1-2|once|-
TGTGCCAGCAGTGAACCCGGAGACAAGAACTATGGCTACACCTTC
CASSEPGDKNYGYTF
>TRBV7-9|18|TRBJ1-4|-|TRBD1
TGTGCCAGCAGCATTCCCGCGGGACAGGGCGCAACTAATGAAAAACTGTTTTTT
CASSIPAGQGATNEKLFF
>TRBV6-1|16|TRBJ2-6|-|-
TGTGCCAGCAGTGAAGGCGCCTACTCTGGGGCCAACGTCCTGACTTTC
CASSEGAYSGANVLTF
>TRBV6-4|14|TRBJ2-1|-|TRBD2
TGTGCCAGCAGTCAGCGGGAATGGGACAATGAGCAGTTCTTC
CASSQREWDNEQFF
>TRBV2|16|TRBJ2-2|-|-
TGTGCCAGCAGTGAAAGGTCTAGCAGATCAACCGGGGAGCTGTTTTTT
CASSERSSRSTGELFF
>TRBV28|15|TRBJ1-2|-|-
TGTGCCAGCAGTTTAGTGGGGGGTACAAACTATGGCTACACCTTC
CASSLVGGTNYGYTF
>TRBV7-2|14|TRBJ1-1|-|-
TGTGCCAGCAGCTTCGGGGGGTGGGACACTGAAGCTTTCTTT
CASSFGGWDTEAFF
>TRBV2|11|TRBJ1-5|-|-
TGTGCCAGCGGACGCAATCAGCCCCAGCATTTT
CASGRNQPQHF
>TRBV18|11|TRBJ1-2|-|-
TGTGCCAGCTCACCAATTGTTGGCTACACCTTC
CASSPIVGYTF
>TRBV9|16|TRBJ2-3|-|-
TGTGCCAGCAGCGTATCCGGGCGGATAAGCACAGATACGCAGTATTTT
CASSVSGRISTDTQYF
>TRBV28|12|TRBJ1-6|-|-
TGTGCCAGCAGCTCTTATCCCTCAGCCCTCCACTTT
CASSSYPSALHF
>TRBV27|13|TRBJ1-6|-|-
TGTGCCAGCAGTTTGGTCATTAATTCACCCCTCCACTTT
CASSLVINSPLHF
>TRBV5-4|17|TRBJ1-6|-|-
TGTGCCAGCAGCTTAGGAGGAAGGGGGATCTATAATTCACCCCTCCACTTT
CASSLGGRGIYNSPLHF
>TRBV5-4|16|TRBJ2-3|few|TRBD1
TGTGCCAGCAGCTTGGCCCGCTCAGGGGGCATAAATACGCAGTATTTT
CASSLARSGGINTQYF
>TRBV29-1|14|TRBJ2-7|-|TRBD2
TGCAGCGTTTCCGGACTAGCGGGAGTCTACGAGCAGTACTTC
CSVSGLAGVYEQYF
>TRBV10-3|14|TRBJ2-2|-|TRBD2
TGTGCCATCAAGCTAGCGGGAAACACCGGGGAGCTGTTCTTT
CAIKLAGNTGELFF
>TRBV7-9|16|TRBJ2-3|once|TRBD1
TGTGCCAGCAGCTCCTGGGGGACAGGGGGATCTGATACGCAGTATTTT
CASSSWGTGGSDTQYF
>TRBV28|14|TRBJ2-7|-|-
TGTGCCAGCATTGGGCGGGAAAATCCCTACGAGCAGTACTTC
CASIGRENPYEQYF
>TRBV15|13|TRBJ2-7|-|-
TGTGCCACCAGCAGAGATGAGGGTTTCGAGCAGTACTTC
CATSRDEGFEQYF
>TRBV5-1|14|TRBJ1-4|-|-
TGCGCCAGCAGCTTGGTAGAAGGGGCCGAAAAACTGTTTTTT
CASSLVEGAEKLFF
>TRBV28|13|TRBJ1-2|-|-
TGTGCCAGCAGTTTATTGGAGGTTTATGGCTACACCTTC
CASSLLEVYGYTF
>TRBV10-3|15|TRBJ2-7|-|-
TGTGCCATCAGCCTCGGACACGTACTCTCCTACGAGCAGTACTTC
CAISLGHVLSYEQYF
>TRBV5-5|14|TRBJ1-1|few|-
TGTGCCAGCAGCTTTTTGACCGCGAACACTGAAGCTTTCTTT
CASSFLTANTEAFF
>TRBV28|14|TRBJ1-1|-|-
TGTGCCAGCAGTTGGGGGAAAGGGAGCACTGAAGCTTTCTTT
CASSWGKGSTEAFF
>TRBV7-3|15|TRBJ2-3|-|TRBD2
TGTGCCAGCAGCCCCGGGGGGGGCCTCACAGATACGCAGTATTTT
CASSPGGGLTDTQYF
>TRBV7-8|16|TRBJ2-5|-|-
TGTGCCAGCAGCCTATGGGGCGGGATAAACCAAGAGACCCAGTACTTC
CASSLWGGINQETQYF
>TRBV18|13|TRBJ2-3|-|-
TGTGCCAGCTCACCTTCATCGGGCGATACGCAGTATTTT
CASSPSSGDTQYF
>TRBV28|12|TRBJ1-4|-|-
TGTGCCAGCGGGGAACAGCGTGAAAAACTGTTTTTT
CASGEQREKLFF
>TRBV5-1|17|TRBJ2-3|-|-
TGCGCCACTTCCGACTTGGGGACTGAGCCCGGGGGAGATACGCAGTATTTT
CATSDLGTEPGGDTQYF
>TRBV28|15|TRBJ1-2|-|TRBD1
TGTGCCAGCAGTCACGGACAGGGGAACGTGCTTGGCTACACCTTC
CASSHGQGNVLGYTF
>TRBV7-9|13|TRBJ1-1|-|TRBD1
TGTGCCAGCAGACTACAGGGGGACACTGAAGCTTTCTTT
CASRLQGDTEAFF
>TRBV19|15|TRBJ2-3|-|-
TGTGCCAGTAGCCCGGGTGAGACTTTGGTTGATACGCAGTATTTT
CASSPGETLVDTQYF
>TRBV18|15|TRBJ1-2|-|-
TGTGCCAGCTCACCTCGCTCGGACGGACTCTATGGCTACACCTTC
CASSPRSDGLYGYTF
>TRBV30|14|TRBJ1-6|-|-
TGTGCCTGGAGTCCCCAAGGGTTTAATTCACCCCTCCACTTT
CAWSPQGFNSPLHF
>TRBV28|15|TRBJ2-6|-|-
TGTGCCAGCAGTCCATCGGGATCCGGGGCCAACGTCCTGACTTTC
CASSPSGSGANVLTF
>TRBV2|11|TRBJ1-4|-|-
TGTGCCAGCAGTGTAGAGGAAAAACTGTTTTTT
CASSVEEKLFF
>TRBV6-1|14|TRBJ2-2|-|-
TGTGCCAGCAGCCGGGACACCCTCACCGGGGAGCTGTTTTTT
CASSRDTLTGELFF
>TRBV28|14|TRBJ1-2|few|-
TGTGCCAGCAGTTTAGCCGAGAAATTCTATGGCTACACCTTC
CASSLAEKFYGYTF
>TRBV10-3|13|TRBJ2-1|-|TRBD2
TGTGCCTCAAGCGGGGGGGCCTACAATGAGCAGTTCTTC
CASSGGAYNEQFF
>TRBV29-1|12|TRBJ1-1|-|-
TGCAGCGTTGAACCCATGAACACTGAAGCTTTCTTT
CSVEPMNTEAFF
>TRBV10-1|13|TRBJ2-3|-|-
TGCGCCAGCAGTGAGGGTCGGACAGATACGCAGTATTTT
CASSEGRTDTQYF
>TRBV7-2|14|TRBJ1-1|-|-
TGTGCCAGCAGCTTAGCCGGGGGGCAGGCTGAAGCTTTCTTT
CASSLAGGQAEAFF
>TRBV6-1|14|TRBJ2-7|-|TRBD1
TGTGCCAGCAGTGAAGGAGGGGGCGCGTACGAGCAGTACTTC
CASSEGGGAYEQYF
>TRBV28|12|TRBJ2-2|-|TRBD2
TGTGCCAGCAGTTCGGGGGGCGGGGAGCTGTTTTTT
CASSSGGGELFF
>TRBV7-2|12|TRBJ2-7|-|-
TGTGCCAGCAGCTTAGACTTGGGGGAGCAGTACTTC
CASSLDLGEQYF
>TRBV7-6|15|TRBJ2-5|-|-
TGTGCCAGCAGCTTATTCTGGGGATCCGGGGAGACCCAGTACTTC
CASSLFWGSGETQYF
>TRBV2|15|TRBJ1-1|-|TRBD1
TGTGCCAGCACCCCGACAGGGGGCTCGAACACTGAAGCTTTCTTT
CASTPTGGSNTEAFF
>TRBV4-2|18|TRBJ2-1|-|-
TGTGCCAGCAGCCAAGATCGGAGGAGAGGACAGATATACAATGAGCAGTTCTTC
CASSQDRRRGQIYNEQFF
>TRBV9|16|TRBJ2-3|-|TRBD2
TGTGCCAGCAGCGTAGGTAGCGGGGGGGCTACAGATACGCAGTATTTT
CASSVGSGGATDTQYF
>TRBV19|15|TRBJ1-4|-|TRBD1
TGTGCCAGTAGTATTCAGGGACAGGGTATTGAAAAACTGTTTTTT
CASSIQGQGIEKLFF
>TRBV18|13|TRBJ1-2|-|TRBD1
TGTGCCAGCTCACCCGGACAGGGAAACGGCTACACCTTC
CASSPGQGNGYTF